The 27 T cell receptor beta chains given below trace back to one sample, sequenced in a study of T cell changes during pregnancy in multiple sclerosis. The method was immunoSEQ multiplex PCR; TCRdb's version includes in-frame clones alone and lacks a portion of them. The table shows approximately 99,000 clones, with 75% to 95% occurring only once. Material: peripheral blood, obtained in the second trimester of pregnancy. These receptors originate from a female donor in good health, enrolled as a control in a pregnancy study.

This clone was recorded a few times. The CDR3 is CASSESTSGVDTQYF. CDR3 bases: TGCGCCAGCAGTGAGTCGACTAGCGGGGTGGATACGCAGTATTTT. The chain combines TRBV10-1 with TRBJ2-3; 11 nucleotides match TRBD2. The CDR3 extends over 15 amino acids. The germline CDR1 and CDR2 sequences are WNHNN and SYGVQD (reference sequence). After removal of 0 bases from V and 6 bases from J, the junction contained 2 bases not matched to a gene.

The V call is TRBV18, the J call TRBJ2-7; 7 bases are shared with TRBD1. The germline V gene encodes CDR1 KGHSH and CDR2 LQKENI. The CDR3 has 14 residues. V lost 2 bases, J lost 2 bases, and 3 bases stayed unmatched. The CDR3 is CASSPGTATYEQYF. CDR3 bases: TGTGCCAGCTCACCAGGGACAGCAACCTACGAGCAGTACTTC.

For the CDR3, the DNA is TGCGCCAGCAGCTTGGCCGCTTCACAGGGCTCTGGCTACACCTTC. This sequence encodes CASSLAASQGSGYTF. The gene calls are TRBV5-1 and TRBJ1-2; tentatively, D is TRBD1 (6 bases). Germline-derived CDR1 and CDR2 are SGHRS and YFSETQ. The CDR3 length is 15 residues. V was pared by 0 bases and J by 7 bases, with 16 bases between. Filled out from reference TRBV5-1 and TRBJ1-2, the complete variable domain reads KAGVTQTPRYLIKTRGQQVTLSCSPISGHRSVSWYQQTPGQGLQFLFEYFSETQRNKGNFPGRFSGRQFSNSRSEMNVSTLELGDSALYLCASSLAASQGSGYTFGSGTRLTVV.

This chain links TRBV5-4 with TRBJ1-1, with D possibly TRBD1 on 5 matching bases. V shed 2 bases and J shed 1 base, with 6 bases lying between them. Germline V CDR1 and CDR2: SGHNT, YYREEE (reference sequence). The CDR3 is 13 amino acids. Written as DNA, the CDR3 is TGTGCCAGCAGCTTCGGACAGAACACTGAAGCTTTCTTT. Its translation: CASSFGQNTEAFF. The full variable domain, rest sourced from reference TRBV5-4 and TRBJ1-1, is ETGVTQSPTHLIKTRGQQVTLRCSSQSGHNTVSWYQQALGQGPQFIFQYYREEENGRGNFPPRFSGLQFPNYSSELNVNALELDDSALYLCASSFGQNTEAFFGQGTRLTVV.

The rearrangement joins TRBV7-2 to TRBJ2-2; 7 nucleotides line up with TRBD2. The ends lost 5 bases at V and 1 base at J; junction bases unmatched: 7. Germline V CDR1 and CDR2: SGHTA, FQGNSA. This CDR3 has 16 residues. In DNA, the CDR3 is TGTGCCAGCAGCCCGGGGGGTAGCGGGAACACCGGGGAGCTGTTTTTT. It specifies CASSPGGSGNTGELFF.

The V call is TRBV4-1, the J call TRBJ2-5; possibly TRBD2 for D (5 bases). Germline-derived CDR1 and CDR2 are MGHRA and YSYEKL. CDR3 length: 14 residues. V was clipped by 1 base and J by 1 base, with 7 bases between them. CDR3 sequence (DNA): TGCGCCAGCAGCCAAGCGGGAATCCAAGAGACCCAGTACTTC. It is translated as CASSQAGIQETQYF.

The chain is built from TRBV7-9 and TRBJ2-7; 10 positions agree with TRBD2. The germline CDR1 and CDR2 sequences are SEHNR and FQNEAQ (reference sequence). The CDR3 totals 14 residues. V dropped 4 bases and J dropped 4; count of bases not matched to a gene: 4. CDR3 bases: TGTGCCAGCAGCTCGACTAGCGGGCCTTACGAGCAGTACTTC. It encodes CASSSTSGPYEQYF.

The CDR3: CASKPPGQGNYGYTF. The CDR3 DNA reads as TGTGCCAGCAAACCCCCGGGACAGGGAAACTATGGCTACACCTTC. The chain uses TRBV6-6 and TRBJ1-2, with TRBD1 matching 9 bases. Trimming cost V 7 bases and J 2 bases; bases outside gene matches: 8. The germline gives CDR1 MNHNY, CDR2 SVGAGI (reference sequence). The CDR3 contains 15 residues.

The chain uses TRBV7-9 and TRBJ2-7; 7 bases map to TRBD1. Germline V gives CDR1 SEHNR, CDR2 FQNEAQ (reference sequence). This CDR3 has 14 amino acids. V lost 4 bases to trimming and J lost 5 bases; unmatched junction nucleotides: 8. CDR3 coding DNA: TGTGCCAGCAGCTCTGACTTACAGGGGAACGAGCAGTACTTC. Encoded protein: CASSSDLQGNEQYF.

The chain recombines TRBV7-8 with TRBJ2-5; D ambiguous. CDR1 SGHVS and CDR2 FQNEAQ come from the germline V gene. The V gene lost 5 bases and the J gene lost 2 bases, with 9 bases spanning the gap. This CDR3 contains 13 residues. Here the CDR3 reads CASSPPVQETQYF. The CDR3 DNA follows: TGTGCCAGCAGCCCCCCAGTACAAGAGACCCAGTACTTC.

The DNA for the CDR3 is TGTGCCAGCACCTTTCCCAATCAGCCCCAGCATTTT. Amino acids: CASTFPNQPQHF. The chain couples TRBV28 to TRBJ1-5; no firm D call. The CDR3 is made up of 12 amino acids. Germline CDR1 and CDR2: MDHEN and SYDVKM. The V end lost 7 bases, the J end lost 3 bases, and 7 bases lay between the germline ends.

The chain combines TRBV6-5 with TRBJ1-4, with D tentatively TRBD1 (6 bases). The CDR3 totals 16 residues. Trimming removed 2 bases at V and 2 bases at J, with 12 bases between. CDR1 is MNHEY, CDR2 SVGAGI, per germline. CDR3 sequence reads: CASSYRPTGTNEKLFF. In nucleotides, the CDR3 is TGTGCCAGCAGTTACCGACCCACAGGGACTAATGAAAAACTGTTTTTT.

The V and J genes are TRBV6-5 and TRBJ1-1; D possibly corresponds to TRBD1 (5 bases). The CDR3 extends over 14 amino acids. Trimming shortened V by 0 bases and J by 4 bases, and 9 bases separated the two germline ends. Germline lookup yields CDR1 MNHEY and CDR2 SVGAGI. CDR3 in DNA: TGTGCCAGCAGTTACTCTCCCCAGGGCACTGAAGCTTTCTTT. It codes for CASSYSPQGTEAFF.

This chain uses TRBV27 with TRBJ1-1, with D perhaps TRBD1 (6 bases). CDR1 MNHEY and CDR2 SMNVEV come from the germline V gene (reference sequence). V lost 6 bases to trimming and J lost 5 bases, with 13 bases between them. The CDR3 extends over 13 amino acids. The CDR3: CASSQDRGTEAFF. CDR3 sequence (DNA): TGTGCCAGCAGCCAGGACAGAGGGACTGAAGCTTTCTTT.

The V gene is TRBV15, the J gene TRBJ2-7, with D perhaps matching TRBD2 (5 bases). Germline V gives CDR1 LNHNV, CDR2 YYDKDF (reference sequence). There are 16 residues in the CDR3. V dropped 1 base and J dropped 3 bases, with 16 bases sitting between them. The CDR3 here is CATSRGGAETNYEQYF. The CDR3 DNA is TGTGCCACCAGCAGAGGGGGAGCAGAAACTAACTACGAGCAGTACTTC. Using reference TRBV15 and TRBJ2-7 for the parts outside the CDR3, the full variable domain is DAMVIQNPRYQVTQFGKPVTLSCSQTLNHNVMYWYQQKSSQAPKLLFHYYDKDFNNEADTPDNFQSRRPNTSFCFLDIRSPGLGDTAMYLCATSRGGAETNYEQYFGPGTRLTVT.

J is TRBJ2-7 and V is TRBV18; no clear D gene. This CDR3 is built from 13 residues. Per germline, CDR1 KGHSH and CDR2 LQKENI. V was trimmed by 0 bases and J by 6 bases, leaving 9 bases between them. Here the CDR3 DNA reads TGTGCCAGCTCACCACCGTCATTGTCCGAGCAGTACTTC. Protein sequence: CASSPPSLSEQYF.

The rearrangement links TRBV7-8 to TRBJ1-2; no clear D gene. Trimming took off 1 base at V and 2 bases at J, with 14 bases between the two ends. This CDR3 has 16 amino acids. Germline V gene sequence: CDR1 SGHVS, CDR2 FQNEAQ. CDR3 DNA sequence: TGTGCCAGCAGCTTAGTAAGCCTTGTGGAGAACTATGGCTACACCTTC. This translates into CASSLVSLVENYGYTF.

The V and J genes are TRBV7-9 and TRBJ1-1, with 7 bases identical to TRBD1. Germline loops: CDR1 SEHNR, CDR2 FQNEAQ (reference sequence). This CDR3 contains 15 residues. Trimming removed 5 bases from V and 0 bases from J; junction bases left unmatched: 6. The CDR3 is CASSRSTGLNTEAFF. The DNA for the CDR3 is TGTGCCAGCAGCCGATCGACAGGGCTGAACACTGAAGCTTTCTTT.

This clone was seen a single time. The rearrangement joins TRBV30 to TRBJ2-3, with TRBD1 as a possible D gene (5 bases). In germline, CDR1 is GTSNPN, CDR2 SVGIG (reference sequence). The CDR3 extends over 12 amino acids. V lost 3 bases and J 4 bases, leaving 8 bases between the germline ends. CDR3 nucleotides: TGTGCCTGGAGATTCAGGGCAGATACGCAGTATTTT. It encodes CAWRFRADTQYF. Full variable domain (remainder filled in from reference TRBV30 and TRBJ2-3): SQTIHQWPATLVQPVGSPLSLECTVEGTSNPNLYWYRQAAGRGLQLLFYSVGIGQISSEVPQNLSASRPQDRQFILSSKKLLLSDSGFYLCAWRFRADTQYFGPGTRLTVL.

The chain combines TRBV6-5 with TRBJ2-6, with no clear D. The germline V and J ends were trimmed by 6 bases and 1 base, with 10 bases remaining between them. CDR1 is MNHEY and CDR2 is SVGAGI in the germline V gene. The CDR3 length is 15 residues. CDR3 sequence (DNA): TGTGCCAGCAGGATTGGCCTTTCTGGGGCCAACGTCCTGACTTTC. Amino acids: CASRIGLSGANVLTF.

This sequence joins TRBV7-8 and TRBJ2-2; possibly TRBD2 for D (6 bases). V dropped 1 base and J dropped 3 bases, with 9 bases sitting between them. The CDR3 has 15 residues. Looked up from germline, CDR1 is SGHVS and CDR2 is FQNEAQ. CDR3 amino acids: CASSLDIADTGELFF. Here the CDR3 DNA reads TGTGCCAGCAGCTTAGATATAGCGGACACCGGGGAGCTGTTTTTT.

This clone has just one count. The rearrangement uses TRBV7-2 and TRBJ2-5, with TRBD1 matching 11 bases. This CDR3 has 15 amino acids. Germline-derived CDR1 and CDR2 are SGHTA and FQGNSA. Unmatched junction bases numbered 5, after V lost 4 bases and J lost 4 bases. This CDR3 is CASSSRDRGIETQYF. In nucleotides, the CDR3 is TGTGCCAGCAGCTCCCGGGACAGGGGGATAGAGACCCAGTACTTC.

This clone has only one observation. The chain joins TRBV4-1 to TRBJ1-1; D possibly corresponds to TRBD1 (6 bases). CDR3 length: 15 amino acids. V shed 3 bases and J shed 1 base, with 12 bases lying between them. Per the germline V gene, CDR1 is MGHRA and CDR2 is YSYEKL. The CDR3 here is CASSHFGQSNTEAFF. CDR3 DNA sequence: TGCGCCAGCAGCCACTTCGGACAGTCGAACACTGAAGCTTTCTTT.

The chain combines TRBV19 with TRBJ1-1, with D possibly matching TRBD1 (5 bases). Germline V gene sequence: CDR1 LNHDA, CDR2 SQIVND (reference sequence). Trimming pared 0 bases from V and 8 bases from J, leaving 10 bases between. The CDR3 spans 13 residues. CDR3 sequence: CASSIDSPGEAFF. The CDR3 nucleotides read TGTGCCAGTAGTATAGATTCCCCAGGGGAAGCTTTCTTT.

V gene TRBV6-5 combines with J gene TRBJ2-1, with a weak D call TRBD2 (6 bases). Germline V lookup: CDR1 MNHEY, CDR2 SVGAGI. Between the trimmed V and J ends, which lost 3 bases and 12 bases, there was a span of 24 bases. This CDR3 is 16 amino acids long. The CDR3 nucleotides are TGTGCCAGCAGTTATTCCGACGGGGAGAGGGGAGGTGGGCAGTTCTTC. Amino acid sequence: CASSYSDGERGGGQFF.

The gene calls are TRBV15 and TRBJ1-5, with D possibly TRBD1 on 5 matching bases. From germline, CDR1 is LNHNV and CDR2 YYDKDF (reference sequence). This CDR3 is 15 amino acids long. V was pared by 5 bases and J by 3 bases, with 14 bases between. The CDR3 reads CATSQDQGNNQPQHF. CDR3 in DNA: TGTGCCACCAGCCAGGACCAGGGCAACAATCAGCCCCAGCATTTT.

This chain connects TRBV9 to TRBJ2-6; D is uncertain. Trimming shortened V by 4 bases and J by 0 bases, and 11 bases separated the two germline ends. This CDR3 has 16 amino acids. Per germline, CDR1 SGDLS and CDR2 YYNGEE. This CDR3 reads CASSQSSLSGANVLTF. In nucleotides, the CDR3 is TGTGCCAGCAGCCAAAGTAGCCTCTCTGGGGCCAACGTCCTGACTTTC.